One and the same sample provided the 2 T cell receptor beta chains below, sequenced in a study of shared clonotypes between healthy human individuals. This table comes from immunoSEQ multiplex PCR, and its TCRdb copy is limited to in-frame clones, with some not included. The sample lists roughly 890,000 clones; roughly 92% were seen once. Cells designated naive CD8 were CD45RO-negative and were positively selected for CCR7, with terminally differentiated effector memory CD45RA+ cells excluded. The sample comprised naive CD8+ T cells sorted from blood. The receptors were sampled from a man aged 25 to 40 in good health.

The chain is built from TRBV28 and TRBJ1-1, with D tentatively TRBD1 (5 bases). This CDR3 has 13 amino acids. Germline CDR1 is MDHEN and CDR2 is SYDVKM. The V and J ends lost 7 bases and 1 base respectively, with 10 bases between them. CDR3 sequence: CASTLTGNTEAFF. The CDR3 DNA reads TGTGCCAGCACCCTCACAGGGAACACTGAAGCTTTCTTT.

This rearrangement joins TRBV6-1 to TRBJ2-7, with 8 positions matching TRBD2. Germline lookup yields CDR1 MNHNS and CDR2 SASEGT. This CDR3 is 17 amino acids long. The trim removed 1 base at V and 0 bases at J, leaving 8 bases unmatched. Here the CDR3 DNA reads TGTGCCAGCAGTGAAGGGGTACTAGCGGCAAGCTCCTACGAGCAGTACTTC. Translated, it gives CASSEGVLAASSYEQYF.